This entry is about one T cell receptor beta chain. Its recognized antigen is unknown. It has no much larger one-base neighbor in the sample; base qualities were not kept. This specimen comes from a study of blood T cell repertoires in COVID-19 (dated by TCRdb to the early 2020s). With regard to the full study: Collaborator samples came from the United States, Italy and Spain and covered acute and convalescent phases of COVID-19. The material from the prospective study consisted of cDNA or gDNA derived from T cells, B-cell-depleted T cells, or PBMCs. Deeply sampled blood TCRbeta repertoires from subjects exposed to, actively infected with, or recovered from COVID-19 were included in the dataset. The repertoires were made available in a free public database intended to serve as a resource for research on the immune response to SARS-CoV-2. Samples were obtained from the ongoing ImmuneRACE study (first 160 participants) and from 1,254 subjects provided by 6 global collaborators. A de-identified subject ID, COVID-19 status, age in years and sex were almost always included in the sample metadata. Where available, HLA class I and class II types were obtained from metadata supplied by the sample provider rather than from assay-based typing.

General findings and caveats noted by the study authors: The amount of clinical and demographic metadata varied by source and participant and was provided uncurated.

TCRbeta CDR3 regions were amplified from genomic DNA by means of the immunoSEQ Assay, a bias-controlled multiplex PCR. Regarding the original processing steps: The number of nucleated cells in each sample was estimated from the amplification of reference gene primers within the assay. Sequence reads were collapsed and filtered to measure the absolute abundance of every unique TCRbeta CDR3 rearrangement. Productive Simpson clonality was computed per sample as the square root of Simpson's diversity index over productive rearrangements. TCRdb provides this immuneACCESS table in a form limited to in-frame rearrangements. Some clones are lacking; in checked studies, under half of them reflect an unresolved V gene, and why the rest are absent is not known. V, J and clone size are taken as reported in that table, and D and trimming were inferred from the DNA itself. The sample includes around 270,000 clones, with about 89% observed a single time. The ten largest clones add up to about 5% of the sample.

Whole blood was collected in K2EDTA tubes by collaborating institutions according to the institutions' own protocols. For TCRbeta analysis, collaborators shipped samples in one of three forms: frozen whole blood, isolated PBMCs, or DNA extracted from either of those sample types. Sequencing was done on a sample of peripheral blood. The origin of this receptor is a man between 35 and 55 years old with acute or convalescent COVID-19.

The nucleotides read TGTGCCAGCAGCCGAAGACAGGGGGATCCCCATGAGCAGTTCTTC. It translates to CASSRRQGDPHEQFF. The V gene is TRBV5-6 and the J gene is TRBJ2-1; 9 bases in the middle match TRBD1. V is trimmed back by 4 bases and J by 8 bases, and the junction contains 10 bases that no gene match accounts for. According to the germline V gene, CDR1 reads SGHDT and CDR2 reads YYEEEE. Reading from cysteine to phenylalanine, the CDR3 counts 15 amino acids. Left in the record is the CDR3 DNA by itself, 45 bases read in frame from the first base.